These 13 T cell receptor beta chains share one sample of origin, sequenced in a study of graft-versus-host responses after intestinal transplantation. These TCRs are of unknown antigen specificity. The data were produced by immunoSEQ multiplex PCR, yet TCRdb's version contains in-frame clones alone and is incomplete. The sample carries over 45,000 clones, more than 80% recorded once. Here the sequenced sample was unstimulated CD4+ T cells sorted from spleen or lymph node cells, taken before transplant. These receptors all come from a human donor who was the organ donor for an intestinal transplant.

J is TRBJ2-5 and V is TRBV5-1; 8 bases line up with TRBD2. Germline V gene data show CDR1 as SGHRS and CDR2 as YFSETQ. After removal of 0 bases from V and 5 bases from J, the junction contained 9 bases not matched to a gene. The CDR3 is 16 amino acids. CDR3: CASSLASSGREETQYF. CDR3 DNA sequence: TGCGCCAGCAGCTTGGCCTCGAGCGGGAGAGAGGAGACCCAGTACTTC.

V is TRBV7-9 and J is TRBJ2-7; 9 bases fit TRBD1. Trimming took 5 bases from V and 4 from J; bases not matched to a gene: 15. This CDR3 contains 17 residues. In germline, CDR1 is SEHNR, CDR2 FQNEAQ (reference sequence). The CDR3 here is CASSQTTLGTGPYEQYF. The CDR3 bases are TGTGCCAGCAGCCAAACCACTCTGGGGACAGGGCCTTACGAGCAGTACTTC.

This clone appeared a single time. V and J are TRBV29-1 and TRBJ2-5, with D perhaps matching TRBD2 (5 bases). Trimming took off 1 base at V and 5 bases at J, with 11 bases between the two ends. In germline, CDR1 is SQVTM, CDR2 ANQGSEA. The CDR3 covers 13 residues. The CDR3 region is CSVEAGPGETQYF. The CDR3 DNA is TGCAGCGTTGAAGCTGGTCCGGGGGAGACCCAGTACTTC.

The chain recombines TRBV28 with TRBJ2-2, with TRBD2 matching 14 bases. The CDR3 has 19 amino acids. Germline V gives CDR1 MDHEN, CDR2 SYDVKM. V lost 3 bases, J lost 1 base, and 7 bases stayed unmatched. The CDR3 loop is CASSFPGLAGGKNTGELFF. CDR3 DNA: TGTGCCAGCAGTTTCCCCGGACTAGCGGGAGGAAAGAACACCGGGGAGCTGTTTTTT.

This chain connects TRBV6-6 to TRBJ2-5, with D perhaps matching TRBD1 (6 bases). This CDR3 has 12 amino acids. The V gene lost 7 bases and the J gene lost 5 bases, with 11 bases spanning the gap. From germline, CDR1 is MNHNY and CDR2 SVGAGI (reference sequence). The DNA for the CDR3 is TGTGCCAGCAAGGGGGTGAGGGAGACCCAGTACTTC. This codes for CASKGVRETQYF.

The chain recombines TRBV30 with TRBJ1-1; unclear D gene. Trimming removed 0 bases at V and 6 bases at J, with 8 bases between. The CDR3 has 12 amino acids. The germline gives CDR1 GTSNPN, CDR2 SVGIG (reference sequence). CDR3 region: CAWSVRGPEAFF. For the CDR3, the DNA is TGTGCCTGGAGTGTACGAGGGCCTGAAGCTTTCTTT. Full variable domain (outside the CDR3, taken from reference TRBV30 and TRBJ1-1): SQTIHQWPATLVQPVGSPLSLECTVEGTSNPNLYWYRQAAGRGLQLLFYSVGIGQISSEVPQNLSASRPQDRQFILSSKKLLLSDSGFYLCAWSVRGPEAFFGQGTRLTVV.

This chain uses TRBV28 with TRBJ2-7, with 10 bases aligning to TRBD1. V dropped 4 bases and J dropped 5; count of bases not matched to a gene: 11. The CDR3 is made up of 16 amino acids. Germline V gene sequence: CDR1 MDHEN, CDR2 SYDVKM. The DNA of the CDR3 is TGTGCCAGCAGTTCAGCCGGGACAGGGGTTTTCCACGAGCAGTACTTC. Translated, it gives CASSSAGTGVFHEQYF.

This clone appeared a few times. The V gene is TRBV19, the J gene TRBJ1-3; TRBD1 might be the D (5 bases). Germline CDR1 LNHDA, CDR2 SQIVND (reference sequence). The CDR3 runs to 13 residues. V was shortened by 0 bases and J by 10 bases, with 10 bases between the two germline ends. In DNA form, the CDR3 reads TGTGCCAGTAGTATAGATCAAGGGGCTACCATATATTTT. Translated: CASSIDQGATIYF.

The CDR3 reads CASSRQIATQSRANVLTF. As DNA, the CDR3 is TGTGCCAGCAGTAGGCAAATAGCTACACAAAGTCGGGCCAACGTCCTGACTTTC. J is TRBJ2-6 and V is TRBV21-1; the D call in the table, TRBD2, was not verified against the DNA. TRBV21-1 represents a pseudogene. This CDR3 region has 18 residues.

The CDR3, as DNA: TGTGCCAGCAGTTACGGGACAGGGGAGGGCTGGGGAGAAGCTTTCTTT. Translating it yields CASSYGTGEGWGEAFF. The V call is TRBV6-5, the J call TRBJ1-1; 10 bases align to TRBD1. V gave up 2 bases and J gave up 8 bases; unmatched junction bases: 11. CDR3 length equals 16 residues. The germline CDR1 and CDR2 sequences are MNHEY and SVGAGI.

This clone appeared once. The chain combines TRBV6-6 with TRBJ1-1, with D possibly being TRBD1 (5 bases). This CDR3 comprises 14 residues. Germline V gene data show CDR1 as MNHNY and CDR2 as SVGAGI (reference sequence). V was trimmed by 4 bases and J by 5 bases, leaving 14 bases between them. This chain's CDR3 is CASSLPGGGTEAFF. Here the CDR3 DNA reads TGTGCCAGCAGTTTGCCAGGCGGGGGAACTGAAGCTTTCTTT.

The genes are TRBV2 and TRBJ2-2, with 12 bases matching TRBD2. The CDR3 loop spans 15 amino acids. The J segment lost 6 bases and the V segment lost 3 bases, leaving 2 bases of the junction unmatched. CDR1 and CDR2 from the germline V gene are SNHLY and FYNNEI. CDR3 in amino acids: CASSDRLAGAGELFF. CDR3 DNA sequence: TGTGCCAGCAGTGACCGACTAGCGGGAGCCGGGGAGCTGTTTTTT. Supplemented by reference TRBV2 and TRBJ2-2, the full variable domain reads EPEVTQTPSHQVTQMGQEVILRCVPISNHLYFYWYRQILGQKVEFLVSFYNNEISEKSEIFDDQFSVERPDGSNFTLKIRSTKLEDSAMYFCASSDRLAGAGELFFGEGSRLTVL.

This chain joins TRBV7-8 and TRBJ1-4, with 9 bases identical to TRBD1. The CDR3 loop spans 15 amino acids. Germline V gene sequence: CDR1 SGHVS, CDR2 FQNEAQ. With 3 bases clipped from V and 7 bases from J, the junction kept 6 bases outside the gene matches. The CDR3 nucleotides are TGTGCCAGCAGCTTGGACAGGGGCGAGGGTGAAAAACTGTTTTTT. The encoded protein is CASSLDRGEGEKLFF.